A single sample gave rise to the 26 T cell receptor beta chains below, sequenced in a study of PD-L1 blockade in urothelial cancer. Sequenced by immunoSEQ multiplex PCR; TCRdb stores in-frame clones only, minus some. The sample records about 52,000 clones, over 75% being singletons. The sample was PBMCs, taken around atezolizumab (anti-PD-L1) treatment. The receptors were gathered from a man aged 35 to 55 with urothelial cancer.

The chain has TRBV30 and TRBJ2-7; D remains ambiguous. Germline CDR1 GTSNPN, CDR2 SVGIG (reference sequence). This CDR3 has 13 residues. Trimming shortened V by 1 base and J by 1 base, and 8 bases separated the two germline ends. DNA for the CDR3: TGTGCCTGGAGTGCGAGTTATTCCTACGAGCAGTACTTC. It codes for CAWSASYSYEQYF. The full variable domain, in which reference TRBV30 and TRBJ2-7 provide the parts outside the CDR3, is SQTIHQWPATLVQPVGSPLSLECTVEGTSNPNLYWYRQAAGRGLQLLFYSVGIGQISSEVPQNLSASRPQDRQFILSSKKLLLSDSGFYLCAWSASYSYEQYFGPGTRLTVT.

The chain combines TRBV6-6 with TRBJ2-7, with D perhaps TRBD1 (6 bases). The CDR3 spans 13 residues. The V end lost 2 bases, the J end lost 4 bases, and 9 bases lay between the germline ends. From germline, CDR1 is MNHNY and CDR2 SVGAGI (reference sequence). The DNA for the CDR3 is TGTGCCAGCAGTTACCGGGACAAATACGAGCAGTACTTC. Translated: CASSYRDKYEQYF.

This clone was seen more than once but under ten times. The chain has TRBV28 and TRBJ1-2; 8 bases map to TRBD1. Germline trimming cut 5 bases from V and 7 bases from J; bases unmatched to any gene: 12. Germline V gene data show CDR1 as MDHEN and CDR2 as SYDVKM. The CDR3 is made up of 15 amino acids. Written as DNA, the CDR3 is TGTGCCAGCAGTCCAAGCGTCCAGGGGGCAGGTGGCTACACCTTC. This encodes CASSPSVQGAGGYTF.

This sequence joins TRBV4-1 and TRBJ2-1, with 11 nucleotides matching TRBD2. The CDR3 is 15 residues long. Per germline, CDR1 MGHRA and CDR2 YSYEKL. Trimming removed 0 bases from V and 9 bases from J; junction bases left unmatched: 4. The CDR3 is CASSQERLAGGEQFF. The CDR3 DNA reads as TGCGCCAGCAGCCAAGAACGGCTAGCGGGGGGTGAGCAGTTCTTC.

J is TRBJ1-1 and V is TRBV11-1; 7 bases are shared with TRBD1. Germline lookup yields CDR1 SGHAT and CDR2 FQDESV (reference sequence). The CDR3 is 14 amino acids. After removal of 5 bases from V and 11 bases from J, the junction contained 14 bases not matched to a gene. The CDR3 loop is CASSHQDRVRLAFF. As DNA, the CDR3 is TGTGCCAGCAGCCATCAAGACAGGGTCAGGTTGGCTTTCTTT.

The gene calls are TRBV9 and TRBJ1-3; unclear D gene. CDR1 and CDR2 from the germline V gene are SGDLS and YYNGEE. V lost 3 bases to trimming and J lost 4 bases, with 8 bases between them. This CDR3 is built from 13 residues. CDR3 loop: CASSGKQGNTIYF. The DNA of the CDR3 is TGTGCCAGCAGCGGAAAACAGGGAAACACCATATATTTT.

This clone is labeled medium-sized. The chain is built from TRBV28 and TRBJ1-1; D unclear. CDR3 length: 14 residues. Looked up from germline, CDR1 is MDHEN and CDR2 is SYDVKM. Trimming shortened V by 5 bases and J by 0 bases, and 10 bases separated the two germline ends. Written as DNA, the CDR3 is TGTGCCAGCAGTCCCAGGCGCTTGAACACTGAAGCTTTCTTT. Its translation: CASSPRRLNTEAFF.

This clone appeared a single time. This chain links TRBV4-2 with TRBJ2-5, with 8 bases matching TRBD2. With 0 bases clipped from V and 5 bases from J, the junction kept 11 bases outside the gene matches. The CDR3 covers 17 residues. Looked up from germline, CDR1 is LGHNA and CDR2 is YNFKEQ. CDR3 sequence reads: CASSQEERGRKRETQYF. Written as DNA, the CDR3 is TGTGCCAGCAGCCAAGAAGAACGCGGGAGGAAGAGGGAGACCCAGTACTTC.

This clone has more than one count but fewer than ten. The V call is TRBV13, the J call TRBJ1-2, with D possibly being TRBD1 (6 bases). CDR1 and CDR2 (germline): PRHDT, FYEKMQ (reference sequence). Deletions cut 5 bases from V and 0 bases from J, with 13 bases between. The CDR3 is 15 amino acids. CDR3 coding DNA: TGTGCCAGCAGCCAAGGGGGTGATCCTAACTATGGCTACACCTTC. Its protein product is CASSQGGDPNYGYTF.

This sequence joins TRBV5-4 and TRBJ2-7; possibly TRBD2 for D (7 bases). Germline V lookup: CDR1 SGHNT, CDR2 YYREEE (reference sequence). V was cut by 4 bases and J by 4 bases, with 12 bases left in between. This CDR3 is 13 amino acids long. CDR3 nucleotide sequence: TGTGCCAGCAGCATACAGGGACTATACGAGCAGTACTTC. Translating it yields CASSIQGLYEQYF.

The CDR3 sequence is CASSPRQGRSEKLFF. CDR3 sequence (DNA): TGTGCCAGCAGCCCGAGACAGGGGCGAAGTGAAAAACTGTTTTTT. The V call is TRBV6-5, the J call TRBJ1-4; 8 nucleotides agree with TRBD1. Germline-derived CDR1 and CDR2 are MNHEY and SVGAGI. The CDR3 runs to 15 residues. The J segment lost 7 bases and the V segment lost 6 bases, leaving 10 bases of the junction unmatched.

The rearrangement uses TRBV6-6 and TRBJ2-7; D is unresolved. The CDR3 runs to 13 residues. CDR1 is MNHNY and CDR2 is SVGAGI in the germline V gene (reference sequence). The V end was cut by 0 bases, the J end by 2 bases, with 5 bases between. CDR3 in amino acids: CASSYSHTYEQYF. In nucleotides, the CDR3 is TGTGCCAGCAGTTACTCCCACACCTACGAGCAGTACTTC.

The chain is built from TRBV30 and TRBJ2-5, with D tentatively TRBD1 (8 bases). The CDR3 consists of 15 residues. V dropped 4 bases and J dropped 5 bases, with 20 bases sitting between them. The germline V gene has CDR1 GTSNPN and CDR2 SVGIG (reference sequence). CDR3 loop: CAWTKQGGSWETQYF. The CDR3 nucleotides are TGTGCCTGGACCAAACAGGGGGGGTCTTGGGAGACCCAGTACTTC. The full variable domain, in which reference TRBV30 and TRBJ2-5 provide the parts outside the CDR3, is SQTIHQWPATLVQPVGSPLSLECTVEGTSNPNLYWYRQAAGRGLQLLFYSVGIGQISSEVPQNLSASRPQDRQFILSSKKLLLSDSGFYLCAWTKQGGSWETQYFGPGTRLLVL.

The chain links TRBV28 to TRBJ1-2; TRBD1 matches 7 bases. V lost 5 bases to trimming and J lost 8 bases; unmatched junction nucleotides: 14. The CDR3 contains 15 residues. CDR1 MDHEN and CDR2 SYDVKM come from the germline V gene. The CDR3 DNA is TGTGCCAGCAGTATAAGACAGGGAACATCGGGAGGCTACACCTTC. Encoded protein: CASSIRQGTSGGYTF.

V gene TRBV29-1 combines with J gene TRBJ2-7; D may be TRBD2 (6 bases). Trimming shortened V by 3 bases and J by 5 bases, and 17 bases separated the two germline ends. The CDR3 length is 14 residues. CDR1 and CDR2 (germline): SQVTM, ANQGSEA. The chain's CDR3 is CSVDDGGDWDEQYF. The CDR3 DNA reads TGCAGCGTTGATGACGGAGGGGACTGGGACGAGCAGTACTTC.

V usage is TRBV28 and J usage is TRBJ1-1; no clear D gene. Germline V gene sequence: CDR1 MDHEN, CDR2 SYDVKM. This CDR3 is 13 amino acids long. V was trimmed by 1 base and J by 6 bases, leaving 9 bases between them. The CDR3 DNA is TGTGCCAGCAGTTTATCGCCAGTCCCTGAAGCTTTCTTT. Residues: CASSLSPVPEAFF. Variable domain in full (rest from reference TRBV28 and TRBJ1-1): DVKVTQSSRYLVKRTGEKVFLECVQDMDHENMFWYRQDPGLGLRLIYFSYDVKMKEKGDIPEGYSVSREKKERFSLILESASTNQTSMYLCASSLSPVPEAFFGQGTRLTVV.

Here the CDR3 reads CASSVGGGAETQYF. The DNA for the CDR3 is TGTGCCAGCAGCGTAGGGGGAGGCGCCGAGACCCAGTACTTC. V is TRBV9 and J is TRBJ2-5; the D gene is possibly TRBD2 (6 bases). Trimming stripped 0 bases from V and 5 bases from J, with 11 bases between. The CDR3 has 14 amino acids. The germline CDR1 and CDR2 sequences are SGDLS and YYNGEE.

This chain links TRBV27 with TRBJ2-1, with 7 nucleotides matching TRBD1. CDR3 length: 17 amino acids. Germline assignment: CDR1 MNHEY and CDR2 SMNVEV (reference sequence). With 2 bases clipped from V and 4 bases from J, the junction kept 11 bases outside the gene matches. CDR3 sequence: CASSLTATGKLYNEQFF. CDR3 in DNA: TGTGCCAGCAGTTTAACAGCGACAGGGAAACTTTACAATGAGCAGTTCTTC.

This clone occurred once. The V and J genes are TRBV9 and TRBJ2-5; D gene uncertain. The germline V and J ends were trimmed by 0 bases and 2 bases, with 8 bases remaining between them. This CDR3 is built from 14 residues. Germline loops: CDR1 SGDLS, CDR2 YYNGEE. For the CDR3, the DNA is TGTGCCAGCAGCGTAGATAGCAGTCAAGAGACCCAGTACTTC. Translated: CASSVDSSQETQYF.

CDR3 sequence reads: CASSGRVGYGYTF. The CDR3, as DNA: TGTGCCAGCAGTGGGAGAGTCGGCTATGGCTACACCTTC. The chain combines TRBV27 with TRBJ1-2, with D unclear. The germline V gene encodes CDR1 MNHEY and CDR2 SMNVEV (reference sequence). Deletions cut 5 bases from V and 4 bases from J, with 11 bases between. The CDR3 contains 13 residues.

CDR3 in DNA: TGCAGCGTTGAAAGGACAGGGGGCGCGGGGGAGACCCAGTACTTC. Its translation is CSVERTGGAGETQYF. The chain uses TRBV29-1 and TRBJ2-5; TRBD1 aligns across 11 bases. The CDR3 consists of 15 residues. Losses at the gene ends were 2 bases for V and 5 bases for J; bases not matched to a gene: 7. Per germline, CDR1 SQVTM and CDR2 ANQGSEA.

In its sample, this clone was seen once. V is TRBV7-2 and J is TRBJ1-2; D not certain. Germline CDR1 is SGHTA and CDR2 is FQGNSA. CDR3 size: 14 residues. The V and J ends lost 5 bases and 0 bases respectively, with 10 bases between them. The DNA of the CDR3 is TGTGCCAGCAGCCTTGAGTTAGCTAACTATGGCTACACCTTC. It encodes CASSLELANYGYTF.

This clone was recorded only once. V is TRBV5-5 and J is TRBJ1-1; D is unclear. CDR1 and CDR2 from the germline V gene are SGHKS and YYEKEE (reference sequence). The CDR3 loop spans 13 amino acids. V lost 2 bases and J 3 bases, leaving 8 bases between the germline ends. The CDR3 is CASSLADHTEAFF. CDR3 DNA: TGTGCCAGCAGCTTAGCGGACCACACTGAAGCTTTCTTT.

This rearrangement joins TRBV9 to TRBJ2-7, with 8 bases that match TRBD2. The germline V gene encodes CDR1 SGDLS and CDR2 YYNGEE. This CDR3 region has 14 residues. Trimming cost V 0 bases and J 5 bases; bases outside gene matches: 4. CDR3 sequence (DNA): TGTGCCAGCAGCGTAGGTAGCGGGACCGACGAGCAGTACTTC. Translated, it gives CASSVGSGTDEQYF.

The CDR3 bases are TGTGCCATCAGCTTCGACAGGGCCCAAGGCTACACCTTC. As protein: CAISFDRAQGYTF. This chain joins TRBV10-3 and TRBJ1-2, with 7 bases matching TRBD1. J was trimmed by 8 bases and V by 6 bases; bases with no gene match: 9. CDR1 is ENHRY, CDR2 SYGVKD, per germline. CDR3 length: 13 residues.

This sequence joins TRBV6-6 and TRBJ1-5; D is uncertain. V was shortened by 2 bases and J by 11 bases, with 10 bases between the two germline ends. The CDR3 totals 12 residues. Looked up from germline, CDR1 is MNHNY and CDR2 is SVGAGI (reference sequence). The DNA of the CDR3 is TGTGCCAGCAGTTACGAAGTCGGGTCCCAGCATTTT. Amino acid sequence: CASSYEVGSQHF.